This entry concerns a single T cell receptor (beta chain). This entry is derived from a study of blood T cell repertoires in COVID-19. V was trimmed by 5 bases and J by 5 bases, leaving 16 bases between them. CDR3 length: 15 amino acids. Germline V gene data show CDR1 as SEHNR and CDR2 as FQNEAQ (reference sequence). As processed by the authors: By means of reference gene primer amplification, nucleated cell counts were estimated. Measured with immunoSEQ multiplex PCR; TCRdb has only the in-frame clones, and not every one. For V, J and clone size, that table is used; D and trimming come from the DNA. The sample gives roughly 400,000 clones, approximately 89% of which show up once; 1.7% is in the top ten.

The sequence was collected from a woman younger than 45 who had recovered from COVID-19. This sequence joins TRBV7-9 and TRBJ1-5; D gene unclear. The sample comprised PBMCs or T cells enriched from blood (not recorded which). The DNA of the CDR3 is TGTGCCAGCAGCGCCAGTTGGGCGTTAGATCAGCCCCAGCATTTT. Its protein is CASSASWALDQPQHF.